The clone carrying this T cell receptor beta chain has only one observation. Its antigen is unknown. The CDR3 extends over 12 amino acids. Germline V CDR1 and CDR2: WSHSY, SAAADI. The V gene lost 4 bases and the J gene lost 7 bases, with 10 bases spanning the gap. This entry belongs to a study of siplizumab effects on memory and regulatory T cells. Using immunoSEQ multiplex PCR, the repertoire was profiled, and TCRdb retains in-frame clones only, with some absent. The sample holds some 100,000 clones, about 91% seen once. Study-wide results and limits: Proliferating Tregs taken from siplizumab cultures were not shown to have a confirmed suppressive function. There were only a minor fraction of alloreactive clones that mapped to unstimulated subsets.

This receptor was obtained from a human donor in good health. The V gene is TRBV10-2, the J gene TRBJ1-2; possible D gene TRBD1, 6 bases. The sequencing sample was made of Tregs sorted from blood. The CDR3 region has the DNA TGCGCCAGCAGTGTACAGGGTGGTGGCTACACCTTC. It encodes CASSVQGGGYTF.